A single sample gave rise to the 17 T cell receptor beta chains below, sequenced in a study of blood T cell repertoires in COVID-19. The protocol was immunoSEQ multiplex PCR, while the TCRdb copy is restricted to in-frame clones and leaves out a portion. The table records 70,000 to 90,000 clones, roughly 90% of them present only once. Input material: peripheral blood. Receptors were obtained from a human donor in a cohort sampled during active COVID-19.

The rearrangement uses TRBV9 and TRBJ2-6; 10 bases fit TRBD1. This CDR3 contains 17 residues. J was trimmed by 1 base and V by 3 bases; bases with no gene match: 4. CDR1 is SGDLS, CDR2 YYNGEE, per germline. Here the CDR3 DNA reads TGTGCCAGCAGCGAGACAGGGGGCGGATCTGGGGCCAACGTCCTGACTTTC. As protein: CASSETGGGSGANVLTF.

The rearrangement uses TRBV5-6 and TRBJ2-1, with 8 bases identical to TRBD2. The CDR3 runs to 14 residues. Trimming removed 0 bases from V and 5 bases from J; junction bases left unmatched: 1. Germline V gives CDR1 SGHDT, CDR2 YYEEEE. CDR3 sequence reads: CASSLATSDNEQFF. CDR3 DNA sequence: TGTGCCAGCAGCTTGGCGACTAGCGACAATGAGCAGTTCTTC.

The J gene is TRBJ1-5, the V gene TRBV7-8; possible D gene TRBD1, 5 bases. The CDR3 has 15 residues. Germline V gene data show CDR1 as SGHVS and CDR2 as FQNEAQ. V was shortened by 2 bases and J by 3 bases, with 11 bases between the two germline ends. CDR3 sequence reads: CASSLQRQLNQPQHF. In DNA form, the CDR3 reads TGTGCCAGCAGCTTACAGAGACAGCTCAATCAGCCCCAGCATTTT.

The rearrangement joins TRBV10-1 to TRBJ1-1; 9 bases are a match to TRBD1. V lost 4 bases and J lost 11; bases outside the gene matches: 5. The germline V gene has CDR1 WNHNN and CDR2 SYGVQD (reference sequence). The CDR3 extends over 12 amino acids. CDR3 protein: CASSAGQGSAFF. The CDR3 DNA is TGCGCCAGCAGTGCCGGACAGGGGTCGGCTTTCTTT.

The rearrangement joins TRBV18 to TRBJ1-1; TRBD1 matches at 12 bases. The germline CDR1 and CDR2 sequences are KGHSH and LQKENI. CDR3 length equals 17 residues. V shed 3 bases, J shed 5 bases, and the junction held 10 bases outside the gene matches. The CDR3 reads CASSPPGTGGIETEAFF. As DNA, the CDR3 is TGTGCCAGCTCACCCCCCGGGACAGGGGGCATCGAAACTGAAGCTTTCTTT.

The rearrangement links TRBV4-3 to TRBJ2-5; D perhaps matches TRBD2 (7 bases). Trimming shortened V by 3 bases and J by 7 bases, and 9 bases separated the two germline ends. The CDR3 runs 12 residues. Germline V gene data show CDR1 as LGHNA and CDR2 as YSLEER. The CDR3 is CASSHRGGTQYF. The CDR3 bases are TGCGCCAGCAGCCATAGGGGGGGGACCCAGTACTTC.

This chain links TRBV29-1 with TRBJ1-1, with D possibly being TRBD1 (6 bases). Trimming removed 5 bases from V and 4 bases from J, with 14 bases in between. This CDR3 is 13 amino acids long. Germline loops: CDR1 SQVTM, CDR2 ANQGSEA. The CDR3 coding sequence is TGCAGCGTTACAGGGTGGAGTACCACTGAAGCTTTCTTT. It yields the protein CSVTGWSTTEAFF.

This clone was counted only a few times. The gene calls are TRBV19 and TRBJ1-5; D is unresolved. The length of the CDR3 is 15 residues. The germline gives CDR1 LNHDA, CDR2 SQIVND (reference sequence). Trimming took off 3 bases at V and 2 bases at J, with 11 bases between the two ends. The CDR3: CASSITAAGNQPQHF. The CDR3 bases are TGTGCCAGTAGTATCACAGCGGCCGGCAATCAGCCCCAGCATTTT.

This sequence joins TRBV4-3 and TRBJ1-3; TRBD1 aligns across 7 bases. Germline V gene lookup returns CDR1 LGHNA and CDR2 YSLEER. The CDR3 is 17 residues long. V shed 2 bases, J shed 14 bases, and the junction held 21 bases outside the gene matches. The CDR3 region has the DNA TGCGCCAGCAGCCAAAGCGTCGCCCGGGACAGTAAAACTATCGTATATTTT. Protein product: CASSQSVARDSKTIVYF.

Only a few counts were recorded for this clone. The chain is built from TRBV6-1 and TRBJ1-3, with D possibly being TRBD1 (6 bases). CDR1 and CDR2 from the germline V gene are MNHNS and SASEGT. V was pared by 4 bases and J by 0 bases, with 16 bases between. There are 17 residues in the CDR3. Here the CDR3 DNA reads TGTGCCAGCAGTGTTCAACAGGGCAGTCACTCTGGAAACACCATATATTTT. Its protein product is CASSVQQGSHSGNTIYF.

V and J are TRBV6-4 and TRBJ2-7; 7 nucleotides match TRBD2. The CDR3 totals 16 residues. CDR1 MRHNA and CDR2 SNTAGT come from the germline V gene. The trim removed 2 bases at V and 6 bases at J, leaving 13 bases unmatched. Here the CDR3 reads CASSDLKGLEGSEQYF. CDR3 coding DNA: TGTGCCAGCAGTGACCTTAAAGGACTAGAAGGCTCCGAGCAGTACTTC.

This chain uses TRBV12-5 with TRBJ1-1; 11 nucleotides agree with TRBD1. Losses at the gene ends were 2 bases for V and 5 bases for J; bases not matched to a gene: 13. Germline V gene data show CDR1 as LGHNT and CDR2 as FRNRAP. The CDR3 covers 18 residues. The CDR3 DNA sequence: TGTGCTAGTGGTTTGTGGGTAGTTGGACAGGGGGCTCCAACTGAAGCTTTCTTT. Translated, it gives CASGLWVVGQGAPTEAFF. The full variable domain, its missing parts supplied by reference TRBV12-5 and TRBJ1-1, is DARVTQTPRHKVTEMGQEVTMRCQPILGHNTVFWYRQTMMQGLELLAYFRNRAPLDDSGMPKDRFSAEMPDATLATLKIQPSEPRDSAVYFCASGLWVVGQGAPTEAFFGQGTRLTVV.

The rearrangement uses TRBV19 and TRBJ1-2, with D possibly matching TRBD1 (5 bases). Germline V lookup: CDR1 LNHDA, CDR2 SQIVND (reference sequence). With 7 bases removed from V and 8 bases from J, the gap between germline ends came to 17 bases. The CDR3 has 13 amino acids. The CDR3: CASTPGGTRGYTF. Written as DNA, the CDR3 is TGTGCCAGTACCCCGGGGGGGACGCGGGGCTACACCTTC.

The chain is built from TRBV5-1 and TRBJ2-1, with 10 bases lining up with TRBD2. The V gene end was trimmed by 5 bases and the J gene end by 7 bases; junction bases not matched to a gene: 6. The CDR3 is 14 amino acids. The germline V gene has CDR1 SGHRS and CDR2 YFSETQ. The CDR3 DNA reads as TGCGCCAGCAGTTTTAGCGGGGGGCGGAATGAGCAGTTCTTC. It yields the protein CASSFSGGRNEQFF.

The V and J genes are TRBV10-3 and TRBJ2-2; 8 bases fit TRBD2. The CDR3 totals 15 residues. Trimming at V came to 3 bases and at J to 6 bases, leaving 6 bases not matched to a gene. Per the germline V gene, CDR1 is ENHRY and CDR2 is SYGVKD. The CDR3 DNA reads TGTGCCATCAGTGAACCGGGACTAGGGGCCGGGGAGCTGTTTTTT. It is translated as CAISEPGLGAGELFF.

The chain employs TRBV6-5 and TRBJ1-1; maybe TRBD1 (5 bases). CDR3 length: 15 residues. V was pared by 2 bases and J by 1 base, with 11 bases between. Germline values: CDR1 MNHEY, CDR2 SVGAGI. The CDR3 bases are TGTGCCAGCAGTTACGAGATTCAGGGGAACACTGAAGCTTTCTTT. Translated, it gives CASSYEIQGNTEAFF.

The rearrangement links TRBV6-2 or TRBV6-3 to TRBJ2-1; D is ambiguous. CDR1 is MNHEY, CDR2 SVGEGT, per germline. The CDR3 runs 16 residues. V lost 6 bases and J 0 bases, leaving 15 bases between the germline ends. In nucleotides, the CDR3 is TGTGCCAGCAGCTTACCCCCGGGTTTCTCCTACAATGAGCAGTTCTTC. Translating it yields CASSLPPGFSYNEQFF.